The next 15 T cell receptor beta chains were all read from a single sample in a study of control samples from healthy donors and cancer patients. Here immunoSEQ multiplex PCR was the method, and the copy in TCRdb shows in-frame clones only, minus some. The sample lists 65,000 to 85,000 clones, about 89% seen once, with approximately 9.4% in the top ten. The material sequenced was PBMCs. These TCRs come from a woman between 45 and 65 years old with colorectal cancer.

The chain uses TRBV19 and TRBJ2-5; 7 bases fit TRBD1. The CDR3 consists of 13 residues. Germline-derived CDR1 and CDR2 are LNHDA and SQIVND (reference sequence). With 4 bases clipped from V and 3 bases from J, the junction kept 2 bases outside the gene matches. The CDR3 nucleotides are TGTGCCAGTAGTACTGACAGGGAAGAGACCCAGTACTTC. Translation gives CASSTDREETQYF. The full variable domain, completed using reference TRBV19 and TRBJ2-5, is DGGITQSPKYLFRKEGQNVTLSCEQNLNHDAMYWYRQDPGQGLRLIYYSQIVNDFQKGDIAEGYSVSREKKESFPLTVTSAQKNPTAFYLCASSTDREETQYFGPGTRLLVL.

On this clone itself: This may stem from a read error, because a much larger clone lies one nucleotide away. For the CDR3, the DNA is TGCGCCACCAGTGGACGGGGGGACCGCTACACTGAAGCTTTCTTT. This sequence encodes CATSGRGDRYTEAFF. V gene TRBV10-1 combines with J gene TRBJ1-1; tentative D call: TRBD1 (5 bases). Germline V gene lookup returns CDR1 WNHNN and CDR2 SYGVQD (reference sequence). This CDR3 is 15 amino acids long.

The chain couples TRBV7-2 to TRBJ2-5; the D gene is possibly TRBD2 (5 bases). The length of the CDR3 is 15 residues. Trimming pared 4 bases from V and 4 bases from J, leaving 16 bases between. The germline V gene encodes CDR1 SGHTA and CDR2 FQGNSA. CDR3 in DNA: TGTGCCAGCAGCTCCCGGAGGTTGGGGTTAGAGACCCAGTACTTC. This gives the protein CASSSRRLGLETQYF.

V usage is TRBV18 and J usage is TRBJ1-3; D gene ambiguous. The CDR3 consists of 14 residues. From germline, CDR1 is KGHSH and CDR2 LQKENI. Trimming took 2 bases from V and 3 from J, leaving 8 bases between them. The CDR3 spells CASSPFSGGNTIYF. CDR3 DNA: TGTGCCAGCTCACCATTTTCGGGTGGAAACACCATATATTTT.

The chain uses TRBV10-3 and TRBJ2-3; no clear D gene. CDR3 size: 16 residues. V was shortened by 2 bases and J by 0 bases, with 12 bases between the two germline ends. Germline-derived CDR1 and CDR2 are ENHRY and SYGVKD. The CDR3 DNA is TGTGCCATCAGTGAGGGGCAGGCTTCTAGCACAGATACGCAGTATTTT. It yields the protein CAISEGQASSTDTQYF.

The gene calls are TRBV2 and TRBJ2-3; 8 bases line up with TRBD2. Per the germline V gene, CDR1 is SNHLY and CDR2 is FYNNEI. V was clipped by 4 bases and J by 1 base; unmatched bases: 7. There are 16 residues in the CDR3. The CDR3 nucleotides are TGTGCCAGCAGTGCTTTGGGACTAGGGGGCACAGATACGCAGTATTTT. It translates to CASSALGLGGTDTQYF.

The chain is built from TRBV6-5 and TRBJ1-6; maybe TRBD1 (5 bases). V lost 6 bases to trimming and J lost 8 bases, with 17 bases between them. Germline CDR1 is MNHEY and CDR2 is SVGAGI. The CDR3 sequence is 15 residues long. CDR3 region: CASRTTLQGHSPLHF. Written as DNA, the CDR3 is TGTGCCAGCAGAACCACACTCCAGGGTCATTCACCCCTCCACTTT.

The chain joins TRBV5-1 to TRBJ2-5; TRBD1 matches 8 bases. The CDR3 consists of 14 residues. V lost 4 bases and J lost 5; bases outside the gene matches: 7. The germline gives CDR1 SGHRS, CDR2 YFSETQ. The CDR3 nucleotides are TGCGCCAGCAGCCAAGGGACAGGCAAGGAGACCCAGTACTTC. The encoded protein is CASSQGTGKETQYF.

This sequence joins TRBV6-2 or TRBV6-3 and TRBJ2-1, with D unclear. This CDR3 comprises 12 residues. Deletions cut 5 bases from V and 6 bases from J, with 8 bases between. Germline V gives CDR1 MNHEY, CDR2 SVGEGT. The CDR3 DNA follows: TGTGCCAGCAGTCCCCTAAGCAATGAGCAGTTCTTC. Encoded protein: CASSPLSNEQFF.

The chain employs TRBV2 and TRBJ1-2, with D possibly being TRBD1 (5 bases). Germline CDR1 is SNHLY and CDR2 is FYNNEI. The CDR3 has 11 residues. Trimming removed 7 bases from V and 14 bases from J, with 17 bases in between. For the CDR3, the DNA is TGTGCCAGCACCGAGCGGGGGGAGAGTACCTTC. Translating gives CASTERGESTF.

This clone was found a few times. The chain has TRBV19 and TRBJ1-5; no firm D call. Germline V CDR1 and CDR2: LNHDA, SQIVND (reference sequence). This CDR3 has 15 amino acids. Trimming shortened V by 7 bases and J by 4 bases, and 17 bases separated the two germline ends. DNA of the CDR3: TGTGCCAGTAACTTTGGCCAGCGCTTTAATCAGCCCCAGCATTTT. Residues: CASNFGQRFNQPQHF.

This clone was counted a few times. CDR3 sequence (DNA): TGTGCCACCCAGACAGGGGGGCTCTCTGGAAACACCATATATTTT. This gives the protein CATQTGGLSGNTIYF. The chain uses TRBV7-9 and TRBJ1-3; TRBD1 matches at 9 bases. This CDR3 region has 15 residues. Germline trimming cut 10 bases from V and 0 bases from J; bases unmatched to any gene: 7. Germline V gene lookup returns CDR1 SEHNR and CDR2 FQNEAQ (reference sequence).

The gene calls are TRBV7-2 and TRBJ2-2, with 7 bases fitting TRBD1. The CDR3 extends over 16 amino acids. V was clipped by 4 bases and J by 5 bases; unmatched bases: 10. Germline values: CDR1 SGHTA, CDR2 FQGNSA. CDR3 DNA: TGTGCCAGCAGCTCTTTCCGGGACAGCCTTACCGGGGAGCTGTTTTTT. It yields the protein CASSSFRDSLTGELFF.

V is TRBV9 and J is TRBJ2-1; D may be TRBD1 (6 bases). The length of the CDR3 is 12 residues. Deletions cut 4 bases from V and 6 bases from J, with 8 bases between. Germline loops: CDR1 SGDLS, CDR2 YYNGEE. CDR3 protein: CASSPQGNEQFF. CDR3 DNA sequence: TGTGCCAGCAGCCCACAGGGCAATGAGCAGTTCTTC.

The chain employs TRBV7-8 and TRBJ1-2, with 7 bases identical to TRBD1. The CDR3 contains 14 residues. Germline loops: CDR1 SGHVS, CDR2 FQNEAQ. J lost 3 bases, V lost 4 bases, and 5 bases had no gene match. DNA for the CDR3: TGTGCCAGCAGCTCGACAGGGAATGACTATGGCTACACCTTC. Translated: CASSSTGNDYGYTF. The full variable domain, with the rest looked up from reference TRBV7-8 and TRBJ1-2, is GAGVSQSPRYKVAKRGQDVALRCDPISGHVSLFWYQQALGQGPEFLTYFQNEAQLDKSGLPSDRFFAERPEGSVSTLKIQRTQQEDSAVYLCASSSTGNDYGYTFGSGTRLTVV.